The present entry profiles one TCR beta chain with its context. Its antigen is undetermined. This specimen belongs to a study of cytomegalovirus exposure and HLA in healthy donors. Study summary: An earlier analysis found roughly 100 million unique TCR beta sequences from approximately 190 million T cells. Findings of the study overall: Sequencing probably produced one cluster of sequence variants that were highly shared.

Per germline, CDR1 GTSNPN and CDR2 SVGIG (reference sequence). Trimming took off 0 bases at V and 9 bases at J, with 8 bases between the two ends. CDR3 length: 11 amino acids. This PCR relied on a set of 60 Vbeta primers and 13 Jbeta primers. TCRdb keeps only in-frame clones here, not all; method: immunoSEQ multiplex PCR. Among about 110,000 clones listed, roughly 80% were seen once. The V and J genes are TRBV30 and TRBJ1-2; D is possibly TRBD1 (5 bases). Material for sequencing was PBMCs. The TCR originated in a female donor in good health and CMV-seropositive. DNA for the CDR3: TGTGCCTGGAGTGTCGGGGGTAGCTACACCTTC. Protein sequence: CAWSVGGSYTF.